The rows below give T cell receptor beta chains drawn from one sample of a study of cytomegalovirus exposure and HLA in healthy donors. Data came from immunoSEQ multiplex PCR; TCRdb stores just in-frame clones and leaves some out. The sample holds more than 110,000 clones; approximately 85% are singletons and the top ten take 1.4%. Material: PBMCs. All receptors derive from a woman in her thirties in good health and CMV-seronegative. CDR3s include the opening cysteine and the closing phenylalanine or tryptophan. D genes are given only for firm matches. The listing skips clone size in some rows; elsewhere it reads once, few, many or a size class.

j_gene: TRBJ2-3; abundance: NA; d_gene: TRBD2; v_gene: TRBV9; CDR3nt: TGTGCCAGCAGCGTAGGCGGGGGGGCAGGCGGCACAGATACGCAGTATTTT; CDR3aa: CASSVGGGAGGTDTQYF
j_gene: TRBJ2-7; abundance: NA; d_gene: NA; v_gene: TRBV4-3; CDR3nt: TGCGCCAGCAGCCTCCGGGTCAGCTACTACGAGCAGTACTTC; CDR3aa: CASSLRVSYYEQYF
j_gene: TRBJ1-2; abundance: NA; d_gene: NA; v_gene: TRBV7-2; CDR3nt: TGTGCCAGCAGCCCGTCCGCAGTTCGGGACTCCTATGGCTACACCTTC; CDR3aa: CASSPSAVRDSYGYTF
j_gene: TRBJ1-1; abundance: NA; d_gene: NA; v_gene: TRBV11-3; CDR3nt: TGTGCCAGCAGCTTAGATCAGGCTGAAGCTTTCTTT; CDR3aa: CASSLDQAEAFF
j_gene: TRBJ2-5; abundance: NA; d_gene: NA; v_gene: TRBV28; CDR3nt: TGTGCCACCGACAGCTGGCGAGAGACCCAGTACTTC; CDR3aa: CATDSWRETQYF
j_gene: TRBJ1-6; abundance: NA; d_gene: NA; v_gene: TRBV2; CDR3nt: TGTGCCAGCAGTGAAGCCCGACGGGGGTATTCACCCCTCCACTTT; CDR3aa: CASSEARRGYSPLHF
j_gene: TRBJ1-4; abundance: NA; d_gene: NA; v_gene: TRBV7-9; CDR3nt: TGTGCCAGCAGCTTGGGCGGGGCTAATGAAAAACTGTTTTTT; CDR3aa: CASSLGGANEKLFF
j_gene: TRBJ1-2; abundance: NA; d_gene: NA; v_gene: TRBV7-9; CDR3nt: TGTGCCAGCAGCCCTCGGGACTATGGCTACACCTTC; CDR3aa: CASSPRDYGYTF
j_gene: TRBJ1-2; abundance: few; d_gene: TRBD1; v_gene: TRBV10-3; CDR3nt: TGTGCCATCAAGGGACAGGGGAATGGCTACACCTTC; CDR3aa: CAIKGQGNGYTF
j_gene: TRBJ2-7; abundance: once; d_gene: TRBD2; v_gene: TRBV7-8; CDR3nt: TGTGCCAGCAGCTTAGAGATAGCGGGGGGCTACGAGCAGTACTTC; CDR3aa: CASSLEIAGGYEQYF
j_gene: TRBJ2-7; abundance: NA; d_gene: TRBD1; v_gene: TRBV19; CDR3nt: TGTGCCAGTAGTACTACCGGAACAGGGGCCACCGAGCAGTACTTC; CDR3aa: CASSTTGTGATEQYF
j_gene: TRBJ2-7; abundance: NA; d_gene: NA; v_gene: TRBV19; CDR3nt: TGTGCCAGTAGTATAGGGAGATTTCTCTCCTACGAGCAGTACTTC; CDR3aa: CASSIGRFLSYEQYF
j_gene: TRBJ1-1; abundance: NA; d_gene: NA; v_gene: TRBV2; CDR3nt: TGTGGTGGGGGCCAGGATCAGAACACTGAAGCTTTCTTT; CDR3aa: CGGGQDQNTEAFF
j_gene: TRBJ2-1; abundance: NA; d_gene: TRBD1; v_gene: TRBV5-6; CDR3nt: TGTGCCAGCAGCCAAAACCTGGGGACAGGGAGAAACTCCTACAATGAGCAGTTCTTC; CDR3aa: CASSQNLGTGRNSYNEQFF
j_gene: TRBJ1-4; abundance: NA; d_gene: TRBD1; v_gene: TRBV5-1; CDR3nt: TGCGCCAGCAGCTTCGACAGGGCGGAGGAAAAACTGTTTTTT; CDR3aa: CASSFDRAEEKLFF
j_gene: TRBJ2-7; abundance: NA; d_gene: TRBD1; v_gene: TRBV5-1; CDR3nt: TGCGCCAGCAGCCGGATTGGACAGGGGGCTATTTACGAGCAGTACTTC; CDR3aa: CASSRIGQGAIYEQYF
j_gene: TRBJ2-5; abundance: NA; d_gene: TRBD2; v_gene: TRBV5-1; CDR3nt: TGCGCCAGCAGCTTTGCGCGGGGGGGGGAAGAGACCCAGTACTTC; CDR3aa: CASSFARGGEETQYF
j_gene: TRBJ1-1; abundance: NA; d_gene: TRBD1; v_gene: TRBV7-9; CDR3nt: TGTGCCAGCAGCCCGGGACAGTTGAACACTGAAGCTTTCTTT; CDR3aa: CASSPGQLNTEAFF
j_gene: TRBJ1-1; abundance: NA; d_gene: NA; v_gene: TRBV2; CDR3nt: TGTGCCAGCAACGGGGAGAGGGACACTGAAGCTTTCTTT; CDR3aa: CASNGERDTEAFF
j_gene: TRBJ2-1; abundance: NA; d_gene: TRBD2; v_gene: TRBV11-3; CDR3nt: TGTGCCAGCAGTCCACGCCTTAGCGGGGGGGGTGAGCAGTTCTTC; CDR3aa: CASSPRLSGGGEQFF
j_gene: TRBJ1-2; abundance: NA; d_gene: TRBD1; v_gene: TRBV19; CDR3nt: TGTGCCAGTAGTATAATCCAAGGACAGGGGTATGGCTACACCTTC; CDR3aa: CASSIIQGQGYGYTF
j_gene: TRBJ1-1; abundance: NA; d_gene: NA; v_gene: TRBV7-6; CDR3nt: TGTGCCAGCAGCGCCCTCGGCAGGGATCGTACTGAAGCTTTCTTT; CDR3aa: CASSALGRDRTEAFF
j_gene: TRBJ2-2; abundance: few; d_gene: NA; v_gene: TRBV7-3; CDR3nt: TGTGCCAGCAGCTCATCCACCGGGGAGCTGTTTTTT; CDR3aa: CASSSSTGELFF
j_gene: TRBJ2-7; abundance: NA; d_gene: NA; v_gene: TRBV9; CDR3nt: TGTGCCAGCAGCGTAGCCCCGTACTACGAGCAGTACTTC; CDR3aa: CASSVAPYYEQYF